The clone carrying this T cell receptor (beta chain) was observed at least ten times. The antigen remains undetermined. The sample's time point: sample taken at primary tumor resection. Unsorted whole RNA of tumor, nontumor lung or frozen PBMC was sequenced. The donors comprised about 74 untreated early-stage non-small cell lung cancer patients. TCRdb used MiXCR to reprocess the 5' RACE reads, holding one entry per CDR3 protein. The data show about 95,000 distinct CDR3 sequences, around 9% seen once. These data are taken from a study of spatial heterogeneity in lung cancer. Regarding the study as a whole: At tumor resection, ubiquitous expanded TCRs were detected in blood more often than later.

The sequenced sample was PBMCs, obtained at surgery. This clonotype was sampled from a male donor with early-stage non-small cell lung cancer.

The CDR3 is CASSYSGHYSYEQYF. CDR3 DNA sequence: TGTGCCAGCAGTTACTCGGGACACTATTCCTACGAGCAGTACTTC. The V gene is TRBV6-2 or TRBV6-3, the J gene TRBJ2-7; tentative D call: TRBD1 (6 bases). Germline-derived CDR1 and CDR2 are MNHEY and SVGEGT. The CDR3 covers 15 residues. Trimming took off 0 bases at V and 1 base at J, with 10 bases between the two ends.